This TCR beta chain was obtained from a study of T cell responses to AZD1222 COVID-19 vaccine. Trimming cost V 5 bases and J 2 bases, with 19 bases left between them. The CDR3 runs 17 residues. Germline-derived CDR1 and CDR2 are KGHSH and LQKENI. Only in-frame clones appear in the TCRdb table, and some are missing; sequencing was by immunoSEQ multiplex PCR. The profile shows fewer than 110,000 clones, around 87% of them singletons. The specimen comprised peripheral blood, sampled 28 days after the second AZD1222 dose. The sequence derives from an adult who received the AZD1222 COVID-19 vaccine. This chain links TRBV18 with TRBJ2-4; D gene unclear. The CDR3 protein is CASSESAGSFSKNIQYF. CDR3 sequence (DNA): TGTGCCAGCTCAGAGTCGGCAGGATCCTTTTCCAAAAACATTCAGTACTTC.